The sequence of this T cell receptor beta chain was determined in a study of beta chain features in type 1 diabetes. Study-level information: In all, some 100,000,000 sorted cells from all samples were analyzed.

Every donor provided one heparinised blood draw, which averaged about 116 mL. In germline, CDR1 is SGDLS, CDR2 YYNGEE. The CDR3 runs 13 residues. V was cut by 0 bases and J by 5 bases, with 8 bases left in between. Expressed TCRB transcripts were sequenced, since all the RNA that had been isolated was reverse transcribed. TCRdb's table, derived via immunoSEQ multiplex PCR, lists solely in-frame clones and lacks some. The sample lists fewer than 350,000 clones, about 20% occurring once. The rearrangement uses TRBV9 and TRBJ1-1; D unresolved. The receptor comes from a woman between 18 and 29 years old in good health. Sample: naive CD4+ T cells from blood. CDR3 DNA: TGTGCCAGCAGCGTAGTCGAGAGGACTGAAGCTTTCTTT. Amino acids: CASSVVERTEAFF.